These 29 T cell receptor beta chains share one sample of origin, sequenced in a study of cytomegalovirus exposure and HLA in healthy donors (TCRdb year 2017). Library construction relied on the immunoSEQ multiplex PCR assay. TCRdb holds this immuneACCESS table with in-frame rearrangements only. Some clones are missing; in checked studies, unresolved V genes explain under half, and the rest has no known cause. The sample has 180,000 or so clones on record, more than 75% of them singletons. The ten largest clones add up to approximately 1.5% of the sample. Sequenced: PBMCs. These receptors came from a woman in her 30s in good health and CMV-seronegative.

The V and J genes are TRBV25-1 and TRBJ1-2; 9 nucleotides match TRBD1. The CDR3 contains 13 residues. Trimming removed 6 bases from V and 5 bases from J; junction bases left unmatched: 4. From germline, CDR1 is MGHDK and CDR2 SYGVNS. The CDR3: CASSEQGAYGYTF. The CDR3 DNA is TGTGCCAGCAGCGAACAGGGGGCGTATGGCTACACCTTC.

CDR3 nucleotides: TGTGCCAGCAGCGTAGCCCGCGCCGGGGAGCTGTTTTTT. It translates to CASSVARAGELFF. V and J are TRBV9 and TRBJ2-2, with unresolved D. V was cut by 0 bases and J by 6 bases, with 6 bases left in between. The CDR3 sequence is 13 residues long. Germline CDR1 reads SGDLS; CDR2 reads YYNGEE.

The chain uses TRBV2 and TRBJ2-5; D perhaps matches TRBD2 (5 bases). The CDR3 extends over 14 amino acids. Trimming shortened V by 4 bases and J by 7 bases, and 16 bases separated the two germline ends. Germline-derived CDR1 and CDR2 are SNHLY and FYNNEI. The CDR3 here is CASSGSRQSGTQYF. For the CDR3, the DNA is TGTGCCAGCAGTGGAAGTAGGCAAAGCGGGACCCAGTACTTC.

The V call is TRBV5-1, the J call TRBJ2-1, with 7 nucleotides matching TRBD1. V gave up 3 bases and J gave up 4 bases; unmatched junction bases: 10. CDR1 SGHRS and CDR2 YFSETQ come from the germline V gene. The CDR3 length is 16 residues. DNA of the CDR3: TGCGCCAGCAGCTCTATCCCGGGACAGAATTACAATGAGCAGTTCTTC. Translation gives CASSSIPGQNYNEQFF.

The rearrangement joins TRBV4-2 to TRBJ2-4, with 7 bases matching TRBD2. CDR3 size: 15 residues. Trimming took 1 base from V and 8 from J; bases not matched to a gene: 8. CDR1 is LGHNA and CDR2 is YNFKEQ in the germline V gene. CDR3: CASSQATAGTDIQYF. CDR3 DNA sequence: TGTGCCAGCAGCCAAGCGACAGCGGGAACGGACATTCAGTACTTC.

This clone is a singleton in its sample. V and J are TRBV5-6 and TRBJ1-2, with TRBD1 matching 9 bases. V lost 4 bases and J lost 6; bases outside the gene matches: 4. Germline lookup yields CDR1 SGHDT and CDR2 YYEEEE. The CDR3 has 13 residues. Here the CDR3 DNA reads TGTGCCAGCAGCCTATGGACAGGGGATGGCTACACCTTC. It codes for CASSLWTGDGYTF. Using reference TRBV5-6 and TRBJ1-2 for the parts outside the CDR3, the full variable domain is DAGVTQSPTHLIKTRGQQVTLRCSPKSGHDTVSWYQQALGQGPQFIFQYYEEEERQRGNFPDRFSGHQFPNYSSELNVNALLLGDSALYLCASSLWTGDGYTFGSGTRLTVV.

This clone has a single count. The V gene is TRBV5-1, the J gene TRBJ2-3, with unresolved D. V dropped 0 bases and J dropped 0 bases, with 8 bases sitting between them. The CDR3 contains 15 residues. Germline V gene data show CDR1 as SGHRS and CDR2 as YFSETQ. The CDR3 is CASSLAHRSTDTQYF. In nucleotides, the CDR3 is TGCGCCAGCAGCTTGGCCCATCGGAGCACAGATACGCAGTATTTT.

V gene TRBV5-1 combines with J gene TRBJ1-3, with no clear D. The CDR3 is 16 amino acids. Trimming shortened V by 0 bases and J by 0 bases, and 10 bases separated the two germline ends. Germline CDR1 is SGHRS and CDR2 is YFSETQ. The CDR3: CASSLAGSISGNTIYF. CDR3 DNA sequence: TGCGCCAGCAGCTTGGCCGGGAGCATCTCTGGAAACACCATATATTTT.

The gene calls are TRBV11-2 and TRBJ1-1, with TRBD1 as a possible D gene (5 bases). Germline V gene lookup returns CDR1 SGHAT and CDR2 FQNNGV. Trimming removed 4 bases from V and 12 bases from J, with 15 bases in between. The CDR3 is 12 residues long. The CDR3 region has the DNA TGTGCCAGCAGCTCCCCGGGGGGGGGAACTTTCTTT. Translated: CASSSPGGGTFF.

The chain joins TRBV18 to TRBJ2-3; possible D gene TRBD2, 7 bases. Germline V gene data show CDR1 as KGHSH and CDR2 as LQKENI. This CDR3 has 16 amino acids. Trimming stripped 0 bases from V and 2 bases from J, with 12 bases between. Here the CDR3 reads CASSPPGGPSTDTQYF. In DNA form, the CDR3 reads TGTGCCAGCTCACCACCGGGGGGGCCTTCCACAGATACGCAGTATTTT. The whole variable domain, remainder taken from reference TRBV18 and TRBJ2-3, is NAGVMQNPRHLVRRRGQEARLRCSPMKGHSHVYWYRQLPEEGLKFMVYLQKENIIDESGMPKERFSAEFPKEGPSILRIQQVVRGDSAAYFCASSPPGGPSTDTQYFGPGTRLTVL.

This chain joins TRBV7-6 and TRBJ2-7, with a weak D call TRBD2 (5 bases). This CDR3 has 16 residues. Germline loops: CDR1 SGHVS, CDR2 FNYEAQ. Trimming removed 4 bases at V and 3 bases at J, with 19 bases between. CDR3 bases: TGTGCCAGCAGCTCCCGTGTTTCAGAGAGGGTCTACGAGCAGTACTTC. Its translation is CASSSRVSERVYEQYF.

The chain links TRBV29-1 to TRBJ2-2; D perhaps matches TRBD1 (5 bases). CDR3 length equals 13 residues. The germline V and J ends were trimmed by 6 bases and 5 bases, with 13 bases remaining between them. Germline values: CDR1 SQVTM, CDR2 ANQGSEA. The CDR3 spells CSVRTRFTGELFF. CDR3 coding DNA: TGCAGCGTACGGACAAGATTTACCGGGGAGCTGTTTTTT.

The CDR3 protein is CASSWEAQAANTEAFF. CDR3 nucleotide sequence: TGCGCCAGCAGCTGGGAGGCACAGGCAGCGAACACTGAAGCTTTCTTT. The rearrangement joins TRBV4-1 to TRBJ1-1; tentatively, D is TRBD1 (5 bases). The CDR3 has 16 residues. V gave up 5 bases and J gave up 1 base, with 17 bases separating them. From germline, CDR1 is MGHRA and CDR2 YSYEKL.

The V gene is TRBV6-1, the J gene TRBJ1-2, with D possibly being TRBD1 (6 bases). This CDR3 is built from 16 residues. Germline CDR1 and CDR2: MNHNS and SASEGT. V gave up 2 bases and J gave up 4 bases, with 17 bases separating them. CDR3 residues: CASSESAQGIPYGYTF. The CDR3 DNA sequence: TGTGCCAGCAGTGAATCGGCGCAGGGGATTCCCTATGGCTACACCTTC.

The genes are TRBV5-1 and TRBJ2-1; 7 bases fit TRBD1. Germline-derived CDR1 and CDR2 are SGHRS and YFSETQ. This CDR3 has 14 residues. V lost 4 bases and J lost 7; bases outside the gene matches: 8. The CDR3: CASSIGKQGNEQFF. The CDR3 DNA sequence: TGCGCCAGCAGCATAGGGAAACAGGGGAATGAGCAGTTCTTC.

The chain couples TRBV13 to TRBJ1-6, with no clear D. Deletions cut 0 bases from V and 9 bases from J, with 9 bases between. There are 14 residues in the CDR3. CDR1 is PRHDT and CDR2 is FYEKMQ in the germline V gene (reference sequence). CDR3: CASSLGGGLSPLHF. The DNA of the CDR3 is TGTGCCAGCAGCTTAGGGGGAGGGCTTTCACCCCTCCACTTT.

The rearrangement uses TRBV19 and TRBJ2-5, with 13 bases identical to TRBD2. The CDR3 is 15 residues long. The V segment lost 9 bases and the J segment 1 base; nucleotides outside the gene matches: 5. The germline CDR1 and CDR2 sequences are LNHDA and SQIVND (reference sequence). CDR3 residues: CASKTSGGTQETQYF. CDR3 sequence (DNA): TGTGCCAGCAAGACTAGCGGGGGGACCCAAGAGACCCAGTACTTC.

Here the CDR3 reads CSVVRYPGNTIYF. The CDR3 DNA sequence: TGCAGCGTTGTGCGGTACCCTGGAAACACCATATATTTT. The rearrangement uses TRBV29-1 and TRBJ1-3, with D uncertain. V was cut by 4 bases and J by 2 bases, with 9 bases left in between. The CDR3 totals 13 residues. Germline CDR1 SQVTM, CDR2 ANQGSEA.

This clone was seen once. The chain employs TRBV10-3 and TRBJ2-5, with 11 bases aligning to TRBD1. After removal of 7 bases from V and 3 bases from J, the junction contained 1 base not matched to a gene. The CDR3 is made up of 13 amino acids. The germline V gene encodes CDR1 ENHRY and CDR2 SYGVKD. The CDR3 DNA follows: TGTGCCATCAAGGGACAGGGGGAAGAGACCCAGTACTTC. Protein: CAIKGQGEETQYF.

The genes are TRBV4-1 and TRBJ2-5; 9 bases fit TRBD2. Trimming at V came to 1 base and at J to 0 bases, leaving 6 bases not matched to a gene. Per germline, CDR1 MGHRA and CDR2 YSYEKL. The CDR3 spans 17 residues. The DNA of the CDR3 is TGCGCCAGCAGCCAAGCCCCTAGCGGGGTTTACCAAGAGACCCAGTACTTC. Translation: CASSQAPSGVYQETQYF.

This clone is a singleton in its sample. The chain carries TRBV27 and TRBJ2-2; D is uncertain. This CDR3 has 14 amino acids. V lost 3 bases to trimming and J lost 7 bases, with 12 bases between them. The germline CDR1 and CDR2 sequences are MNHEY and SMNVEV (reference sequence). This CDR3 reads CASSLLARGGELFF. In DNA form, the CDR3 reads TGTGCCAGCAGTTTGTTGGCTAGAGGCGGGGAGCTGTTTTTT.

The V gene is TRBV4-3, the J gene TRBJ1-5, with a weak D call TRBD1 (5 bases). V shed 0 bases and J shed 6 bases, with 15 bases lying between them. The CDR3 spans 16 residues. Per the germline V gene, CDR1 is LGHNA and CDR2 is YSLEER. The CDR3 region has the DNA TGCGCCAGCAGCCAAGATTTTAGGCAGGGAGGTCAGCCCCAGCATTTT. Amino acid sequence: CASSQDFRQGGQPQHF.

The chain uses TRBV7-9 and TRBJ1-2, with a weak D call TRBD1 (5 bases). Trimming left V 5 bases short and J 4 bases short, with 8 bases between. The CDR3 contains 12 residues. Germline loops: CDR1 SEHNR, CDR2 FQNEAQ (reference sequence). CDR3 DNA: TGTGCCAGCAGCGTCGACAGCTATGGCTACACCTTC. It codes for CASSVDSYGYTF.

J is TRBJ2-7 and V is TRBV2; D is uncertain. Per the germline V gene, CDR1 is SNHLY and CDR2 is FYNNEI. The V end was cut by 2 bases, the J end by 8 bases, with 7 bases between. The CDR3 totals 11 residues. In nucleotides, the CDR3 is TGTGCCAGCAGTGAAAAGAGTAAGCAGTACTTC. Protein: CASSEKSKQYF.

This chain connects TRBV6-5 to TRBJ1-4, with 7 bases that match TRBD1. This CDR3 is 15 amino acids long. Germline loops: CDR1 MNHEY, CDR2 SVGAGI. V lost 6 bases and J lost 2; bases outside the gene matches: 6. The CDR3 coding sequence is TGTGCCAGCAGAAAGACAGGGATGACTAATGAAAAACTGTTTTTT. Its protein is CASRKTGMTNEKLFF.

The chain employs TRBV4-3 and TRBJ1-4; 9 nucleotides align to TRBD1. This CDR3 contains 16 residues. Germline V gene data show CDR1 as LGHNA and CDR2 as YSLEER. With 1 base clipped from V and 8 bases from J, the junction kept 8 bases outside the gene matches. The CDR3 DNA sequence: TGCGCCAGCAGCCAAGTCGGGGACAGGGTAAACGAAAAACTGTTTTTT. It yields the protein CASSQVGDRVNEKLFF.

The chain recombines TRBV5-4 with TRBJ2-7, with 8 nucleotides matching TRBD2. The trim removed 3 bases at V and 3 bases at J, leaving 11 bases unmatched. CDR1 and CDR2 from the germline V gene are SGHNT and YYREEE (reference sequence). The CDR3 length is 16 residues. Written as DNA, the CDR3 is TGTGCCAGCAGCTCAGCGGGGGACTCGGTGTACTACGAGCAGTACTTC. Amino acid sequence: CASSSAGDSVYYEQYF.

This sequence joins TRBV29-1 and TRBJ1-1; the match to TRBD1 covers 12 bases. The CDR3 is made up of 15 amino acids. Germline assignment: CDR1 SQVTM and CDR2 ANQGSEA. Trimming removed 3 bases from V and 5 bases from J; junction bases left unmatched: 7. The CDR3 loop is CSVEGTGGAETEAFF. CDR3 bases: TGCAGCGTTGAGGGGACAGGGGGCGCGGAGACTGAAGCTTTCTTT.

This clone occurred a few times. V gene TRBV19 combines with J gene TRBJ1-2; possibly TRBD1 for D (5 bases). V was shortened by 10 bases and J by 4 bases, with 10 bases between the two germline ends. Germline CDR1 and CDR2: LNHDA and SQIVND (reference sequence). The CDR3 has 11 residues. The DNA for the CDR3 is TGTGCCATAGCGGGGACCTATGGCTACACCTTC. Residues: CAIAGTYGYTF. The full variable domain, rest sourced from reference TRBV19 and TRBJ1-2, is DGGITQSPKYLFRKEGQNVTLSCEQNLNHDAMYWYRQDPGQGLRLIYYSQIVNDFQKGDIAEGYSVSREKKESFPLTVTSAQKNPTAFYLCAIAGTYGYTFGSGTRLTVV.